Shown below are 22 T cell receptor beta chains from a single sample sequenced in a study of T cell repertoires in cytomegalovirus infection (dated by TCRdb to the late 2010s). The data were produced on an Illumina HiSeq 1500. Starting from the raw public reads, TCRdb applied fastp trimming at Q25, assembled clones with MiXCR and retained in-frame beta chains. CDR3 protein duplicates are merged, each entry listing the most common genes and DNA. Across this sample there are about 360,000 distinct CDR3 sequences, with about a sixth seen only once. 8.5% to 10% of the sample is in the top ten clones. The sequenced sample consisted of PBMCs. The receptors originated from a human donor in good health (CMV status not recorded). Some clones in this sample may be carry-over from other donors' samples.

This clonotype turned up a few times. This chain links TRBV7-9 with TRBJ2-1; 10 bases line up with TRBD1. The CDR3 contains 12 residues. CDR1 is SEHNR and CDR2 is FQNEAQ in the germline V gene (reference sequence). V lost 8 bases and J lost 16; bases outside the gene matches: 11. The CDR3: CASQLGTGEDFF. DNA for the CDR3: TGTGCCAGCCAATTGGGGACAGGGGAAGATTTCTTC. Using reference TRBV7-9 and TRBJ2-1 for the parts outside the CDR3, the full variable domain is DTGVSQNPRHKITKRGQNVTFRCDPISEHNRLYWYRQTLGQGPEFLTYFQNEAQLEKSRLLSDRFSAERPKGSFSTLEIQRTEQGDSAMYLCASQLGTGEDFFGPGTRLTVL.

This clonotype was detected many times. The chain employs TRBV7-9 and TRBJ2-1; 10 bases match TRBD2. Germline V CDR1 and CDR2: SEHNR, FQNEAQ (reference sequence). The CDR3 loop spans 15 amino acids. The trim removed 4 bases at V and 15 bases at J, leaving 15 bases unmatched. DNA for the CDR3: TGTGCCAGCAGCTCCTCCTTAGCGGGGGGCTTCGTCCGGTTCTTC. Translation gives CASSSSLAGGFVRFF.

V gene TRBV20-1 combines with J gene TRBJ2-5; no firm D call. The CDR3 extends over 12 amino acids. Per the germline V gene, CDR1 is DFQATT and CDR2 is SNEGSKA (reference sequence). V was pared by 0 bases and J by 5 bases, with 7 bases between. For the CDR3, the DNA is TGCAGTGCTAGAGAAGGGATTGAGACCCAGTACTTC. Protein: CSAREGIETQYF.

This clonotype was counted ten times or more. The J gene is TRBJ2-1, the V gene TRBV7-2; 11 bases line up with TRBD2. The junction had 6 bases not matched to a gene; V was cut back by 1 base and J by 7 bases. Germline CDR1 and CDR2: SGHTA and FQGNSA. The CDR3 spans 16 residues. The CDR3 loop is CASSLGRGTSGNEQFF. For the CDR3, the DNA is TGTGCCAGCAGCTTAGGACGGGGGACTAGCGGAAATGAGCAGTTCTTC.

This chain links TRBV7-2 with TRBJ2-2; 7 positions match TRBD2. Germline CDR1 SGHTA, CDR2 FQGNSA. The CDR3 is 15 amino acids. The V segment lost 6 bases and the J segment 7 bases; nucleotides outside the gene matches: 11. The CDR3 DNA follows: TGTGCCAGCAGGATCCGGGACTATTCTGGCGGGGAGCTGTTTTTT. Its translation is CASRIRDYSGGELFF.

This clonotype was seen a few times. This chain uses TRBV7-9 with TRBJ1-1; D is possibly TRBD1 (5 bases). Trimming removed 2 bases at V and 6 bases at J, with 10 bases between. The V gene's germline CDR1 is SEHNR and CDR2 FQNEAQ (reference sequence). The CDR3 spans 13 residues. CDR3 sequence: CASSLTGTPEAFF. The CDR3 nucleotides are TGTGCCAGCAGCTTAACGGGGACCCCTGAAGCTTTCTTT.

Notes on this clonotype: One end of the junction varies from germline; a read error may be responsible. The chain links TRBV6-6 to TRBJ1-5; D is unclear. This CDR3 spans 12 amino acids. The V gene's germline CDR1 is MNHNY and CDR2 SVGAGI (reference sequence). CDR3 residues: CVSAKLNQPQHF. CDR3 DNA sequence: TGTGTCAGCGCGAAGTTAAATCAGCCCCAGCATTTT.

The J gene is TRBJ2-5, the V gene TRBV19, with D tentatively TRBD1 (5 bases). Trimming pared 3 bases from V and 2 bases from J, leaving 10 bases between. CDR1 and CDR2 (germline): LNHDA, SQIVND (reference sequence). CDR3 length: 14 residues. CDR3: CASSIRRDQETQYF. The CDR3 coding sequence is TGTGCCAGTAGTATTCGCAGGGATCAAGAGACCCAGTACTTC. Full variable domain (rest looked up from reference TRBV19 and TRBJ2-5): DGGITQSPKYLFRKEGQNVTLSCEQNLNHDAMYWYRQDPGQGLRLIYYSQIVNDFQKGDIAEGYSVSREKKESFPLTVTSAQKNPTAFYLCASSIRRDQETQYFGPGTRLLVL.

The V gene is TRBV2, the J gene TRBJ1-2; D is undetermined. The CDR3 sequence is 13 residues long. Looked up from germline, CDR1 is SNHLY and CDR2 is FYNNEI. Trimming removed 6 bases from V and 4 bases from J, with 12 bases in between. The CDR3 DNA follows: TGTGCCAGCAGAGTGACAAGGAGCTATGGCTACACCTTC. This gives the protein CASRVTRSYGYTF.

This rearrangement joins TRBV6-1 to TRBJ2-3, with D perhaps matching TRBD1 or TRBD2 (5 bases each). The CDR3 contains 14 residues. Germline CDR1 reads MNHNS; CDR2 reads SASEGT. V lost 5 bases and J lost 8, with 17 bases in between. CDR3 region: CASSTGTAAITQYF. The CDR3 DNA follows: TGTGCCAGCAGTACTGGGACCGCAGCCATTACGCAGTATTTT.

This clonotype was detected many times. The genes are TRBV12-3 or TRBV12-4 and TRBJ2-3; TRBD2 is a possible D gene (5 bases). V lost 3 bases to trimming and J lost 6 bases, with 7 bases between them. CDR3 length: 12 residues. CDR3 DNA: TGTGCCAGCAGTTTCGGGGAGGATACGCAGTATTTT. It encodes CASSFGEDTQYF.

The CDR3 DNA sequence: TGTGCCAGCAGCGAAACCCAGCGGTACGAGCAGTACTTC. Translated: CASSETQRYEQYF. This chain connects TRBV7-2 to TRBJ2-7, with D possibly matching TRBD2 (5 bases). The V end lost 5 bases, the J end lost 4 bases, and 12 bases lay between the germline ends. CDR3 length equals 13 residues. Looked up from germline, CDR1 is SGHTA and CDR2 is FQGNSA.

Notes on this clonotype: Since a much larger clone is just one base distant, this may be a read error. The conserved phenylalanine or tryptophan is not found at the CDR3 terminus, so this likely reflects a read error. The CDR3 DNA follows: TGTGCCAGCAGCCCGGGACAGCTCAACACTGAAGCTTTCTCT. Its protein is CASSPGQLNTEAFS. This chain joins TRBV7-6 and TRBJ1-1; 7 nucleotides match TRBD1. Per the germline V gene, CDR1 is SGHVS and CDR2 is FNYEAQ. Trimming at V came to 5 bases and at J to 2 bases, leaving 5 bases not matched to a gene. The CDR3 loop spans 14 amino acids.

This clonotype was found many times. The chain joins TRBV11-2 to TRBJ1-5, with a tentative D call TRBD1 (5 bases). This CDR3 has 14 residues. Germline loops: CDR1 SGHAT, CDR2 FQNNGV. V shed 5 bases and J shed 0 bases, with 8 bases lying between them. The DNA of the CDR3 is TGTGCCAGCAGCATCGACAGTAGCAATCAGCCCCAGCATTTT. Translation gives CASSIDSSNQPQHF. Based on the CDR3 plus reference TRBV11-2 and TRBJ1-5, the full variable domain is EAGVAQSPRYKIIEKRQSVAFWCNPISGHATLYWYQQILGQGPKLLIQFQNNGVVDDSQLPKDRFSAERLKGVDSTLKIQPAKLEDSAVYLCASSIDSSNQPQHFGDGTRLSIL.

This clonotype was seen a handful of times. The gene calls are TRBV7-2 and TRBJ2-5; D might be TRBD2 (5 bases). Trimming removed 4 bases at V and 7 bases at J, with 13 bases between. The CDR3 contains 13 residues. Germline lookup yields CDR1 SGHTA and CDR2 FQGNSA. CDR3 coding DNA: TGTGCCAGCAGCTCTCGGGTCGAGGGGACCCAGTACTTC. Amino acid sequence: CASSSRVEGTQYF.

This clonotype came up many times. This sequence joins TRBV12-3 or TRBV12-4 and TRBJ1-5; 7 bases align to TRBD1. CDR3 length equals 15 residues. V was clipped by 5 bases and J by 0 bases; unmatched bases: 4. The CDR3 sequence: CASSGGTDSNQPQHF. For the CDR3, the DNA is TGTGCCAGCAGTGGAGGGACAGATAGCAATCAGCCCCAGCATTTT.

This clonotype was picked up many times. The chain couples TRBV7-6 to TRBJ2-7; TRBD1 or TRBD2 may be the D gene (5 bases each). Trimming pared 4 bases from V and 7 bases from J, leaving 26 bases between. Per germline, CDR1 SGHVS and CDR2 FNYEAQ. The CDR3 extends over 17 amino acids. The CDR3 nucleotides read TGTGCCAGCAGCTCAGGGTCTTTGGTGGAGGCCCTGAGGGAGCAGTACTTC. This codes for CASSSGSLVEALREQYF. Using reference TRBV7-6 and TRBJ2-7 for the parts outside the CDR3, the full variable domain is GAGVSQSPRYKVTKRGQDVALRCDPISGHVSLYWYRQALGQGPEFLTYFNYEAQQDKSGLPNDRFSAERPEGSISTLTIQRTEQRDSAMYRCASSSGSLVEALREQYFGPGTRLTVT.

This rearrangement joins TRBV27 to TRBJ1-3; D is unresolved. V lost 8 bases and J 0 bases, leaving 11 bases between the germline ends. CDR1 is MNHEY and CDR2 is SMNVEV in the germline V gene (reference sequence). The CDR3 loop spans 14 amino acids. DNA for the CDR3: TGTGCCAGCGGTACAACCAGCTCTGGAAACACCATATATTTT. Protein product: CASGTTSSGNTIYF.

This clonotype was counted ten times or more. The rearrangement uses TRBV4-3 and TRBJ2-6, with D perhaps TRBD1 or TRBD2 (5 bases each). CDR1 is LGHNA, CDR2 YSLEER, per germline. Trimming removed 4 bases at V and 2 bases at J, with 15 bases between. The CDR3 covers 17 residues. The CDR3 loop reads CASSPEPQGPGANVLTF. CDR3 DNA: TGCGCCAGCAGCCCAGAACCCCAGGGACCTGGGGCCAACGTCCTGACTTTC.

The chain has TRBV20-1 and TRBJ1-4; D remains ambiguous. This CDR3 is 12 amino acids long. CDR1 is DFQATT, CDR2 SNEGSKA, per germline (reference sequence). V was cut by 3 bases and J by 7 bases, with 9 bases left in between. The CDR3 nucleotides read TGCAGTGCTAGGCGGGAGGGTGAAAAACTGTTTTTT. Encoded protein: CSARREGEKLFF.

This clonotype was observed many times. V is TRBV7-2 and J is TRBJ2-3; D is undetermined. From germline, CDR1 is SGHTA and CDR2 FQGNSA. The CDR3 is 15 residues long. The V end was cut by 5 bases, the J end by 4 bases, with 16 bases between. The CDR3 is CASSPGPTSADTQYF. For the CDR3, the DNA is TGTGCCAGCAGCCCCGGCCCGACCTCCGCAGATACGCAGTATTTT. Using reference TRBV7-2 and TRBJ2-3 for the parts outside the CDR3, the full variable domain is GAGVSQSPSNKVTEKGKDVELRCDPISGHTALYWYRQSLGQGLEFLIYFQGNSAPDKSGLPSDRFSAERTGGSVSTLTIQRTQQEDSAVYLCASSPGPTSADTQYFGPGTRLTVL.

This clonotype was detected ten times or more. The CDR3 is CASSDPRELQNEQFF. The CDR3 coding sequence is TGTGCCAGCAGTGACCCCAGGGAATTACAGAATGAGCAGTTCTTC. The gene calls are TRBV2 and TRBJ2-1; the D gene is possibly TRBD1 (5 bases). V lost 3 bases, J lost 7 bases, and 16 bases lay in between. The CDR3 loop spans 15 amino acids. Germline V gene sequence: CDR1 SNHLY, CDR2 FYNNEI.